Listed here are 30 T cell receptor beta chains from one sample, sequenced in a study of blood T cell repertoires in COVID-19. TCRdb keeps only in-frame clones here, not all; method: immunoSEQ multiplex PCR. Of 330,000 or so clones listed, approximately 84% are singletons. The specimen was PBMCs or T cells enriched from blood (not recorded which). The receptors originated from a woman in her twenties or thirties who had recovered from COVID-19.

V is TRBV6-6 and J is TRBJ2-7, with a tentative D call TRBD2 (6 bases). The ends were cut back, 2 bases at V and 6 bases at J, with 17 bases in the middle. From germline, CDR1 is MNHNY and CDR2 SVGAGI (reference sequence). CDR3 length: 15 residues. The CDR3 sequence: CASSYPGERVGEQYF. Written as DNA, the CDR3 is TGTGCCAGCAGTTACCCCGGGGAGCGGGTCGGCGAGCAGTACTTC.

This chain connects TRBV3-1 (or the pseudogene TRBV3-2) to TRBJ2-3; 8 bases agree with TRBD2. V was clipped by 3 bases and J by 5 bases; unmatched bases: 13. Per the germline V gene, CDR1 is LGHDT and CDR2 is YNNKEL (reference sequence). This CDR3 has 17 residues. The CDR3 loop is CASSQVDGTRVKDTQYF. CDR3 DNA: TGTGCCAGCAGCCAGGTAGACGGGACTAGGGTGAAAGATACGCAGTATTTT.

The chain combines TRBV5-4 with TRBJ2-7; 7 bases match TRBD1. The germline V gene has CDR1 SGHNT and CDR2 YYREEE (reference sequence). This CDR3 is built from 16 residues. Trimming took 2 bases from V and 3 from J; bases not matched to a gene: 11. CDR3 nucleotide sequence: TGTGCCAGCAGCTTACACCGGGACAGAAAAAACTACGAGCAGTACTTC. Translation gives CASSLHRDRKNYEQYF.

V and J are TRBV20-1 and TRBJ1-6, with a possible D match to TRBD1 (5 bases). V was cut by 3 bases and J by 9 bases, with 15 bases left in between. The germline V gene has CDR1 DFQATT and CDR2 SNEGSKA (reference sequence). There are 14 residues in the CDR3. Here the CDR3 reads CSASLGAVGSPLHF. CDR3 coding DNA: TGCAGTGCTAGTTTAGGGGCGGTCGGTTCACCCCTCCACTTT.

The chain carries TRBV6-5 and TRBJ1-2; 7 bases agree with TRBD1. The germline V gene encodes CDR1 MNHEY and CDR2 SVGAGI. V shed 7 bases and J 7 bases; nucleotides not matched to a gene: 9. The length of the CDR3 is 13 residues. CDR3 sequence reads: CASKMGTAGGYTF. The CDR3 nucleotides read TGTGCCAGCAAAATGGGGACAGCCGGTGGCTACACCTTC.

The chain couples TRBV24-1 to TRBJ1-5; D is unresolved. The CDR3 spans 15 residues. Germline assignment: CDR1 KGHDR and CDR2 SFDVKD. Trimming took 3 bases from V and 6 from J, leaving 14 bases between them. The CDR3, as DNA: TGTGCCACCAGTGATCCGCTAACGGGAGGTCAGCCCCAGCATTTT. Amino acid sequence: CATSDPLTGGQPQHF.

The V call is TRBV19, the J call TRBJ2-7; TRBD2 agrees at 9 bases. This CDR3 comprises 16 residues. CDR1 LNHDA and CDR2 SQIVND come from the germline V gene (reference sequence). V dropped 5 bases and J dropped 3; count of bases not matched to a gene: 11. The CDR3 DNA follows: TGTGCCAGTAGTCATTATATTACTAGCGGGTTCTACGAGCAGTACTTC. It codes for CASSHYITSGFYEQYF. Complete variable domain (other parts from reference TRBV19 and TRBJ2-7): DGGITQSPKYLFRKEGQNVTLSCEQNLNHDAMYWYRQDPGQGLRLIYYSQIVNDFQKGDIAEGYSVSREKKESFPLTVTSAQKNPTAFYLCASSHYITSGFYEQYFGPGTRLTVT.

This chain uses TRBV5-4 with TRBJ1-6; no definite D call. CDR3 size: 16 residues. V shed 4 bases and J shed 1 base, with 12 bases lying between them. From germline, CDR1 is SGHNT and CDR2 YYREEE (reference sequence). Written as DNA, the CDR3 is TGTGCCAGCAGCCCGGCCGGAGGGTCCTATAATTCACCCCTCCACTTT. It codes for CASSPAGGSYNSPLHF.

As DNA, the CDR3 is TGTGCCAGCAGCTTAGCGAGCAGGGGGCTGAGTAATGAAAAACTGTTTTTT. Amino acid sequence: CASSLASRGLSNEKLFF. The chain recombines TRBV7-9 with TRBJ1-4, with 8 bases that match TRBD1. In germline, CDR1 is SEHNR, CDR2 FQNEAQ (reference sequence). V lost 0 bases to trimming and J lost 4 bases; unmatched junction nucleotides: 7. There are 17 residues in the CDR3.

The rearrangement links TRBV20-1 to TRBJ1-1, with D possibly being TRBD1 (5 bases). The germline CDR1 and CDR2 sequences are DFQATT and SNEGSKA (reference sequence). V was pared by 3 bases and J by 0 bases, with 8 bases between. The CDR3 spans 13 residues. CDR3 loop: CSASTGLNTEAFF. CDR3 sequence (DNA): TGCAGTGCTAGTACAGGACTGAACACTGAAGCTTTCTTT.

V gene TRBV19 combines with J gene TRBJ1-5, with 11 bases fitting TRBD1. V gave up 3 bases and J gave up 2 bases; unmatched junction bases: 6. Per the germline V gene, CDR1 is LNHDA and CDR2 is SQIVND (reference sequence). The CDR3 has 17 amino acids. CDR3 sequence (DNA): TGTGCCAGTAGTATGGGGGACAGGGGGTTTCGCAATCAGCCCCAGCATTTT. This gives the protein CASSMGDRGFRNQPQHF.

The chain is built from TRBV18 and TRBJ1-6; 7 bases line up with TRBD1. Germline V gene sequence: CDR1 KGHSH, CDR2 LQKENI. Trimming took 2 bases from V and 7 from J; bases not matched to a gene: 8. The CDR3 is made up of 16 amino acids. The DNA of the CDR3 is TGTGCCAGCTCACCAGCCCAGGCAGGGGGGAATTCACCCCTCCACTTT. Amino acids: CASSPAQAGGNSPLHF.

The V and J genes are TRBV12-5 and TRBJ2-7, with D possibly matching TRBD1 (5 bases). V was pared by 5 bases and J by 0 bases, with 14 bases between. The CDR3 contains 15 residues. CDR1 is LGHNT and CDR2 is FRNRAP in the germline V gene. This chain's CDR3 is CASGPGQGSSYEQYF. DNA of the CDR3: TGTGCTAGTGGTCCTGGGCAGGGAAGCTCCTACGAGCAGTACTTC.

This clone appeared many times. The chain joins TRBV18 to TRBJ1-5; no firm D call. The CDR3 runs 16 residues. Germline V gene data show CDR1 as KGHSH and CDR2 as LQKENI. Trimming took 2 bases from V and 3 from J, leaving 14 bases between them. This CDR3 reads CASSPNPGINNQPQHF. DNA for the CDR3: TGTGCCAGCTCACCAAATCCGGGAATCAACAATCAGCCCCAGCATTTT.

V is TRBV7-3 and J is TRBJ1-2, with D possibly matching TRBD1 (5 bases). Trimming cost V 1 base and J 2 bases, with 11 bases left between them. This CDR3 is built from 15 residues. Germline loops: CDR1 SGHTA, CDR2 FQGTGA. CDR3 coding DNA: TGTGCCAGCAGCTTAAGTGGCGGGGCGAACTATGGCTACACCTTC. This sequence encodes CASSLSGGANYGYTF.

CDR3 DNA: TGTGCCTGGGGTAGCGGCGACTCCTACGAGCAGTACTTC. Amino acids: CAWGSGDSYEQYF. The chain is built from TRBV30 and TRBJ2-7; tentative D call: TRBD2 (6 bases). V lost 5 bases and J lost 0, with 11 bases in between. Germline V gene data show CDR1 as GTSNPN and CDR2 as SVGIG (reference sequence). This CDR3 spans 13 amino acids. Together with reference TRBV30 and TRBJ2-7, the CDR3 gives the full variable domain: SQTIHQWPATLVQPVGSPLSLECTVEGTSNPNLYWYRQAAGRGLQLLFYSVGIGQISSEVPQNLSASRPQDRQFILSSKKLLLSDSGFYLCAWGSGDSYEQYFGPGTRLTVT.

This chain uses TRBV7-9 with TRBJ2-4; D not certain. V was clipped by 5 bases and J by 1 base, with 9 bases between them. Germline CDR1 is SEHNR and CDR2 is FQNEAQ (reference sequence). The CDR3 length is 14 residues. The CDR3 here is CASSATTAKNIQYF. The CDR3 nucleotides read TGTGCCAGCAGCGCTACCACGGCCAAAAACATTCAGTACTTC.

The chain joins TRBV30 to TRBJ2-5, with a tentative D call TRBD1 (5 bases). Germline CDR1 is GTSNPN and CDR2 is SVGIG (reference sequence). The V gene lost 8 bases and the J gene lost 1 base, with 11 bases spanning the gap. The CDR3 loop spans 12 amino acids. The CDR3 nucleotides are TGTGCCGGTGGGGCCTTCCAAGAGACCCAGTACTTC. Translating it yields CAGGAFQETQYF.

The CDR3 DNA reads TGTGCCAGCATTGCTAGCGGGAGTCTTGTTGAGCAGTTCTTC. Protein: CASIASGSLVEQFF. The V and J genes are TRBV28 and TRBJ2-1, with 10 bases aligning to TRBD2. V was clipped by 7 bases and J by 9 bases; unmatched bases: 9. CDR3 length: 14 amino acids. Germline assignment: CDR1 MDHEN and CDR2 SYDVKM.

The gene calls are TRBV6-5 and TRBJ1-5, with D perhaps matching TRBD1 (5 bases). This CDR3 is built from 15 residues. The V gene's germline CDR1 is MNHEY and CDR2 SVGAGI. V was pared by 5 bases and J by 4 bases, with 15 bases between. The CDR3: CASSPQGGFNQPQHF. The DNA of the CDR3 is TGTGCCAGCAGTCCGCAGGGAGGGTTTAATCAGCCCCAGCATTTT.

The rearrangement joins TRBV3-1 (or the pseudogene TRBV3-2) to TRBJ1-2; 9 bases map to TRBD1. V dropped 1 base and J dropped 0; count of bases not matched to a gene: 3. The length of the CDR3 is 16 residues. Germline V CDR1 and CDR2: LGHDT, YNNKEL (reference sequence). The DNA for the CDR3 is TGTGCCAGCAGCCAAGGGGGGACAGGGCCTAACTATGGCTACACCTTC. This translates into CASSQGGTGPNYGYTF.

This clone was observed a handful of times. The V call is TRBV30, the J call TRBJ1-2, with a tentative D call TRBD1 (6 bases). Germline V gives CDR1 GTSNPN, CDR2 SVGIG (reference sequence). V lost 0 bases to trimming and J lost 8 bases, with 10 bases between them. The CDR3 length is 12 residues. CDR3 sequence (DNA): TGTGCCTGGAGTGTAGGGGGAAAGGGCTACACCTTC. This sequence encodes CAWSVGGKGYTF.

V gene TRBV28 combines with J gene TRBJ2-7; 7 nucleotides align to TRBD2. The ends lost 0 bases at V and 4 bases at J; junction bases unmatched: 6. Germline assignment: CDR1 MDHEN and CDR2 SYDVKM. This CDR3 has 15 amino acids. This CDR3 reads CASSLWGGGVYEQYF. The CDR3 DNA reads TGTGCCAGCAGTTTATGGGGGGGAGGGGTGTACGAGCAGTACTTC. The entire variable domain, with the rest obtained from reference TRBV28 and TRBJ2-7, is as follows: DVKVTQSSRYLVKRTGEKVFLECVQDMDHENMFWYRQDPGLGLRLIYFSYDVKMKEKGDIPEGYSVSREKKERFSLILESASTNQTSMYLCASSLWGGGVYEQYFGPGTRLTVT.

In its sample, this clone was seen a few times. This sequence joins TRBV6-6 and TRBJ2-3; tentative D call: TRBD2 (6 bases). Per the germline V gene, CDR1 is MNHNY and CDR2 is SVGAGI (reference sequence). The CDR3 length is 14 residues. The V and J ends lost 6 bases and 6 bases respectively, with 16 bases between them. CDR3 DNA: TGTGCCAGCAGCACGACTAGTGGTCTGGATACGCAGTATTTT. This gives the protein CASSTTSGLDTQYF.

The count of this clone is one. V usage is TRBV19 and J usage is TRBJ1-2; possibly TRBD1 for D (5 bases). V lost 5 bases, J lost 2 bases, and 9 bases lay in between. Germline V gene lookup returns CDR1 LNHDA and CDR2 SQIVND (reference sequence). The CDR3 has 13 amino acids. DNA of the CDR3: TGTGCCAGTAGTCCCGACAGCAACTATGGCTACACCTTC. Amino acids: CASSPDSNYGYTF.

V gene TRBV11-2 combines with J gene TRBJ1-4; the D is unclear. Germline CDR1 SGHAT, CDR2 FQNNGV. The V gene lost 1 base and the J gene lost 7 bases, with 19 bases spanning the gap. CDR3 length equals 17 residues. The CDR3 is CASSLVSKAGSSEKLFF. CDR3 DNA sequence: TGTGCCAGCAGCTTAGTCAGTAAGGCAGGCTCGAGTGAAAAACTGTTTTTT. The whole variable domain, remainder taken from reference TRBV11-2 and TRBJ1-4, is EAGVAQSPRYKIIEKRQSVAFWCNPISGHATLYWYQQILGQGPKLLIQFQNNGVVDDSQLPKDRFSAERLKGVDSTLKIQPAKLEDSAVYLCASSLVSKAGSSEKLFFGSGTQLSVL.

The chain carries TRBV10-3 and TRBJ2-1; the match to TRBD2 covers 13 bases. Trimming at V came to 3 bases and at J to 6 bases, leaving 5 bases not matched to a gene. The CDR3 spans 16 residues. CDR1 and CDR2 from the germline V gene are ENHRY and SYGVKD. The CDR3 sequence is CAISEGLAGVFNEQFF. The CDR3 DNA sequence: TGTGCCATCAGTGAAGGACTAGCGGGAGTCTTCAATGAGCAGTTCTTC.

This chain links TRBV2 with TRBJ1-2; D possibly corresponds to TRBD1 (6 bases). V lost 4 bases to trimming and J lost 6 bases, with 9 bases between them. This CDR3 has 12 amino acids. Germline V CDR1 and CDR2: SNHLY, FYNNEI. The CDR3 DNA reads as TGTGCCAGCAGTGGGTCAGGGGATGGCTACACCTTC. As protein: CASSGSGDGYTF.

This sequence joins TRBV7-9 and TRBJ1-1; tentative D call: TRBD1 (5 bases). This CDR3 is built from 13 residues. Deletions cut 1 base from V and 6 bases from J, with 9 bases between. Germline CDR1 and CDR2: SEHNR and FQNEAQ (reference sequence). Written as DNA, the CDR3 is TGTGCCAGCAGCTTAGTGGCAGGGTCTGAAGCTTTCTTT. As protein: CASSLVAGSEAFF.

This clone was picked up one time. The genes are TRBV20-1 and TRBJ2-7; TRBD1 aligns across 9 bases. CDR3 length equals 15 residues. J gave up 6 bases and V 3 bases, and 12 bases lay outside the gene matches. The V gene's germline CDR1 is DFQATT and CDR2 SNEGSKA (reference sequence). The CDR3 bases are TGCAGTGCTAGTACCCCGGGACAGGGTAGCGGCGAGCAGTACTTC. This encodes CSASTPGQGSGEQYF.